This T cell receptor (beta chain) was captured in a study of blood T cell repertoires in COVID-19. Sequencing was performed with immunoSEQ multiplex PCR; in TCRdb, only in-frame clones are kept and a portion is missing. The data contain tens of thousands of clones, approximately 89% of them seen just once; the ten biggest clones take up roughly 2.1%. This CDR3 spans 15 amino acids. Trimming cost V 6 bases and J 6 bases; bases outside gene matches: 8. Germline loops: CDR1 MNHEY, CDR2 SVGAGI. Source material: peripheral blood. The chain recombines TRBV6-5 with TRBJ2-2, with 9 bases aligning to TRBD1. This sequence originates from a man aged 50 to 59 with acute or convalescent COVID-19. For the CDR3, the DNA is TGTGCCAGCAGCGATCCGGGACAGGGAGCCGGGGAGCTGTTTTTT. It translates to CASSDPGQGAGELFF.